Only a few counts were recorded for the clone carrying this T cell receptor beta chain. Antigen: not known. The record originates from a study of post-analysis software for immune sequencing data. Study-level results: A handful of TRBV segments appeared more often in patients than in controls, and TRBV5-6, TRBV5-1 and TRBV20-1 were among these.

Researchers reported that TCR beta cDNA libraries carried unique molecular identifiers. TCRdb ran MiXCR on the PCR reads and lists one entry per CDR3 protein. The table records fewer than 850,000 distinct CDR3 sequences, about half of them present only once. The CDR3 runs to 11 residues. Between the trimmed V and J ends, which lost 3 bases and 5 bases, there was a span of 6 bases. The germline gives CDR1 DFQATT, CDR2 SNEGSKA (reference sequence). The sample consisted of blood. This receptor was obtained from a girl aged 5 to 17 with multiple sclerosis. The V gene is TRBV20-1, the J gene TRBJ2-3; no reliable D call. As DNA, the CDR3 is TGCAGTGCTAGGTACCGAGATACGCAGTATTTT. Translated, it gives CSARYRDTQYF.